This T cell receptor (beta chain) appears in the sequencing data of a study of CD8 T cells in Susac syndrome. The study's findings and limits: Among active patients and in TEMRA cells, CD8+ clonal expansion in Susac reached its peak.

The CDR3 consists of 17 residues. V was pared by 3 bases and J by 0 bases, with 2 bases of the junction left unmatched. Germline V lookup: CDR1 MGHDK, CDR2 SYGVNS. Comments on this clonotype: Its antigen remains unidentified.

Random hexamers were used to reverse transcribe about 0.45 to 1 ug of RNA. Multiplex immunoSEQ PCR targeted 54 Vbeta and 13 Jbeta TCR beta segments. Each CDR3 protein is one row after TCRdb ran MiXCR on the immunoSEQ multiplex PCR reads. This table holds under 200,000 distinct CDR3 sequences, roughly 94% found once. The sequenced sample consisted of CD8+ T cells from PBMCs. The origin of this receptor is a human donor with Susac syndrome. The gene calls are TRBV25-1 and TRBJ2-6; 10 positions match TRBD2. Here the CDR3 DNA reads TGTGCCAGCAGTGATGGACTAGCGGTCTCTGGGGCCAACGTCCTGACTTTC. It yields the protein CASSDGLAVSGANVLTF.